This T cell receptor beta chain was observed in a study of blood T cell repertoires in COVID-19. Study background: Samples came from the United States, Italy and Spain, spanning acute and convalescent COVID-19. PBMCs, B-cell-depleted T cells, or T cells were the source of the cDNA or gDNA that made up the material.

The germline CDR1 and CDR2 sequences are DFQATT and SNEGSKA (reference sequence). The CDR3 is 12 amino acids. The J segment lost 5 bases and the V segment lost 3 bases, leaving 3 bases of the junction unmatched. In the source study's methods: Scientists estimated how many nucleated cells there were by amplifying reference gene primers. The repertoire was sequenced with immunoSEQ multiplex PCR; TCRdb's copy has only in-frame clones and lacks some. V and J calls and clone size are copied from that table; D and trimming were computed from the DNA. The table has around 150,000 clones, around 85% seen once.

The TCR comes from a human donor in a cohort sampled during active COVID-19. The sample taken for sequencing was peripheral blood. This chain links TRBV20-1 with TRBJ2-7; 8 bases are shared with TRBD2. For the CDR3, the DNA is TGCAGTGCTAGTAGCGGGACGGACGAGCAGTACTTC. Amino acid sequence: CSASSGTDEQYF.